Each of the 3 T cell receptor beta chains below was sequenced from the same sample in a study of T-cell memory formation after mild COVID-19. TCRdb ran MiXCR on the 5' RACE reads and lists one entry per CDR3 protein. Of a few hundred thousand distinct CDR3 sequences in the sample, roughly 25% were seen once. Sequencing used PBMCs or a T cell subset sorted from them (not recorded which). These receptors were taken from an adult woman who had mild COVID-19 (a few samples of this study predate the infection). Cell type and time point are not known.

The V call is TRBV19, the J call TRBJ2-1; a weak D match, TRBD2 (6 bases). The length of the CDR3 is 15 residues. Germline-derived CDR1 and CDR2 are LNHDA and SQIVND (reference sequence). Between the trimmed V and J ends, which lost 0 bases and 1 base, there was a span of 7 bases. The CDR3 nucleotides are TGTGCCAGTAGTATAGAGGGGAGGTCCTACAATGAGCAGTTCTTC. It codes for CASSIEGRSYNEQFF. Full variable domain (missing parts from reference TRBV19 and TRBJ2-1): DGGITQSPKYLFRKEGQNVTLSCEQNLNHDAMYWYRQDPGQGLRLIYYSQIVNDFQKGDIAEGYSVSREKKESFPLTVTSAQKNPTAFYLCASSIEGRSYNEQFFGPGTRLTVL.

V is TRBV12-3 or TRBV12-4 and J is TRBJ2-6; D is perhaps TRBD1 (6 bases). Deletions cut 7 bases from V and 0 bases from J, with 16 bases between. CDR3 length: 17 residues. The CDR3 bases are TGTGCCAGCACCCCCGGGACACTCATCTCTGGGGCCAACGTCCTGACTTTC. This sequence encodes CASTPGTLISGANVLTF.

V and J are TRBV27 and TRBJ2-1; tentatively, D is TRBD1 (5 bases). V was clipped by 0 bases and J by 8 bases, with 14 bases between them. Per germline, CDR1 MNHEY and CDR2 SMNVEV (reference sequence). The CDR3 contains 15 residues. For the CDR3, the DNA is TGTGCCAGCAGTTTATCCGGAGCAGGGTGGGATGAGCAGTTCTTC. This gives the protein CASSLSGAGWDEQFF.